The clone carrying this T cell receptor beta chain was counted a few times. The target antigen is unknown. These data are taken from a study of cytomegalovirus exposure and HLA in healthy donors. Clones were read by immunoSEQ multiplex PCR, and TCRdb kept only the in-frame ones, dropping some. The table has about 150,000 clones, around 84% seen once; the top ten hold about 1.9%. Findings of the study overall: Both high specificity and high sensitivity reportedly marked the classifier's diagnosis of cytomegalovirus status. Whilst most TCR sequences proved rare, a subset of public TCRs occurred across many donors. Through in vitro validation, a few CMV-associated chains were shown to be specific for CMV antigens. Subsequent analysis revealed that first-cohort TCR clusters tended to co-occur in the 120 validation repertoires.

Germline lookup yields CDR1 LGHNA and CDR2 YNFKEQ. The CDR3 loop spans 15 amino acids. Deletions cut 1 base from V and 1 base from J, with 11 bases between. The TCR was taken from a human donor in good health. The rearrangement joins TRBV4-2 to TRBJ2-7; D remains ambiguous. Sequences were obtained from PBMCs. DNA of the CDR3: TGTGCCAGCAGCCAAGCCCCCGCCGAGTCCTACGAGCAGTACTTC. The encoded protein is CASSQAPAESYEQYF.